Listed below are T cell receptor beta chains from one sample, sequenced in a study of cytomegalovirus exposure and HLA in healthy donors. The assay was immunoSEQ multiplex PCR, and TCRdb's table has in-frame clones only and misses some. The listing contains tens of thousands of clones. Sequences were obtained from PBMCs. Receptors were obtained from a man aged 40-49 years in good health and CMV-seronegative. The CDR3 runs from the conserved cysteine through the conserved F or W. The order of the fields is V gene, J gene, D gene, CDR3 DNA, CDR3 protein. D genes are given only for firm matches.

V: TRBV16; J: TRBJ1-2; D: .; DNA: TGTGCCAGCAGCCAATCAGGGGACTATGGCTACACCTTC; CDR3: CASSQSGDYGYTF
V: TRBV28; J: TRBJ1-5; D: TRBD1; DNA: TGTGCCAGCAGCCCCGGGACAGGGATTCAGCCCCAGCATTTT; CDR3: CASSPGTGIQPQHF
V: TRBV28; J: TRBJ2-5; D: .; DNA: TGTGCCAGCAGTTCCTGGACTGAGGCGGGGCAAGAGACCCAGTACTTC; CDR3: CASSSWTEAGQETQYF
V: TRBV9; J: TRBJ1-1; D: .; DNA: TGTGCCAGCAGCGTACTCGACTCTGCTGAAGCTTTCTTT; CDR3: CASSVLDSAEAFF
V: TRBV6-5; J: TRBJ2-1; D: TRBD2; DNA: TGTGCCAGCAGTTACGGACTAGCGGGGGGCCAACAGTTCTTC; CDR3: CASSYGLAGGQQFF
V: TRBV5-1; J: TRBJ2-7; D: .; DNA: TGCGCCAGCAGCTTAGGGGCCCGCGTATCCTACGAGCAGTACTTC; CDR3: CASSLGARVSYEQYF
V: TRBV28; J: TRBJ1-5; D: TRBD1; DNA: TGTGCCAGCGGGACAGGTGAATTTAGCAATCAGCCCCAGCATTTT; CDR3: CASGTGEFSNQPQHF
V: TRBV4-2; J: TRBJ2-5; D: TRBD2; DNA: TGTGCCAGCAGCCCAAAGACGTCGGGACTAGCTGAGACCCAGTACTTC; CDR3: CASSPKTSGLAETQYF
V: TRBV14; J: TRBJ2-3; D: .; DNA: TGTGCCAGCAGCCAAGATCGTAAAGATACGCAGTATTTT; CDR3: CASSQDRKDTQYF
V: TRBV6-5; J: TRBJ2-2; D: .; DNA: TGTGCCAGCAGTTACTGGGAGTCGACCGGGGAGCTGTTTTTT; CDR3: CASSYWESTGELFF
V: TRBV7-6; J: TRBJ2-1; D: TRBD2; DNA: TGTGCCAGCAGCCGGACTAGCGGGGGGGCCATGAATGAGCAGTTCTTC; CDR3: CASSRTSGGAMNEQFF
V: TRBV27; J: TRBJ1-2; D: TRBD1; DNA: TGTGCCAGCAGTTTATCTTCGCAGGGGGCGGGAGGCTACACCTTC; CDR3: CASSLSSQGAGGYTF
V: TRBV5-4; J: TRBJ1-5; D: TRBD1; DNA: TGTGCCAGCAGCCAACAGGGGGCGGATCAGCCCCAGCATTTT; CDR3: CASSQQGADQPQHF
V: TRBV7-3; J: TRBJ2-1; D: .; DNA: TGTGCCAGCAGCTTGACCCGGGACAATGAGCAGTTCTTC; CDR3: CASSLTRDNEQFF
V: TRBV14; J: TRBJ1-2; D: TRBD1; DNA: TGTGCCAGCAGCCTGGGACAGAACTATGGCTACACCTTC; CDR3: CASSLGQNYGYTF
V: TRBV5-1; J: TRBJ1-3; D: TRBD1; DNA: TGCGCCAGCAGCTCGACAGGGGATGGAAACACCATATATTTT; CDR3: CASSSTGDGNTIYF
V: TRBV19; J: TRBJ2-1; D: .; DNA: TGTGCCAGTAGTATTGGGACATCCTACAATGAGCAGTTCTTC; CDR3: CASSIGTSYNEQFF
V: TRBV18; J: TRBJ2-5; D: TRBD1; DNA: TGTGCCAGCTCACCTTCCGGGACAGGGCCCAGGGAGCAGTACTTC; CDR3: CASSPSGTGPREQYF
V: TRBV29-1; J: TRBJ2-7; D: .; DNA: TGCAGCGTGAACGAGGGAGCCTACGAGCAGTACTTC; CDR3: CSVNEGAYEQYF
V: TRBV5-1; J: TRBJ2-1; D: .; DNA: TGCGCCAGCAGCCCGATCGGGCTAGCGTACAATGAGCAGTTCTTC; CDR3: CASSPIGLAYNEQFF
V: TRBV5-1; J: TRBJ1-1; D: .; DNA: TGCGCCAGCACCGATATGGGACTAACTAGGGGGTCTGAAGCTTTCTTT; CDR3: CASTDMGLTRGSEAFF
V: TRBV30; J: TRBJ2-3; D: TRBD2; DNA: TGTGCCTGGAGTGTAAGGACTAGCGGGGGCGTAGATACGCAGTATTTT; CDR3: CAWSVRTSGGVDTQYF
V: TRBV6-1; J: TRBJ1-3; D: .; DNA: TGTGCCAGCAGTGGGGGCAAGGGAAACACCATATATTTT; CDR3: CASSGGKGNTIYF
V: TRBV29-1; J: TRBJ1-1; D: TRBD1; DNA: TGCAGCACTTTATCAGGGGGAAGTGAAGCTTTCTTT; CDR3: CSTLSGGSEAFF
V: TRBV9; J: TRBJ1-3; D: TRBD1; DNA: TGTGCCAGCAGCGGTAACAGGGGATCTGGAAACACCATATATTTT; CDR3: CASSGNRGSGNTIYF
V: TRBV15; J: TRBJ2-1; D: .; DNA: TGTGCCACCAGCAGAGGAACGACAGGATACTCCTACAATGAGCAGTTCTTC; CDR3: CATSRGTTGYSYNEQFF
V: TRBV4-2; J: TRBJ1-1; D: .; DNA: TGTGCCAGCAGCCAAGTGGGCAGGGGCACTGAAGCTTTCTTT; CDR3: CASSQVGRGTEAFF
V: TRBV7-8; J: TRBJ1-1; D: .; DNA: TGTGCCAGCAGCTTATGGGGCCAGGAGAGCACTGAAGCTTTCTTT; CDR3: CASSLWGQESTEAFF
V: TRBV28; J: TRBJ2-7; D: .; DNA: TGTGCCAGCAGTTTACCAGGACAGACCTACGAGCAGTACTTC; CDR3: CASSLPGQTYEQYF
V: TRBV6-5; J: TRBJ1-4; D: .; DNA: TGTGCCGCATCTCGGTCGGGGGTGGGAGAAAAACTGTTTTTT; CDR3: CAASRSGVGEKLFF
V: TRBV30; J: TRBJ1-3; D: .; DNA: TGTGCCTGGAGTGTACACAGGGATGGAAACACCATATATTTT; CDR3: CAWSVHRDGNTIYF
V: TRBV19; J: TRBJ2-1; D: TRBD2; DNA: TGTGCCAGTAGTATAGGAGCGGGGGGGCCTAACTACAATGAGCAGTTCTTC; CDR3: CASSIGAGGPNYNEQFF
V: TRBV18; J: TRBJ2-3; D: TRBD2; DNA: TGTGCCAGCTCACCATTTACTAGCGGAGTAAGCACAGATACGCAGTATTTT; CDR3: CASSPFTSGVSTDTQYF
V: TRBV4-1; J: TRBJ2-2; D: .; DNA: TGCGCCAGCAGCCAGCACGGGAACACCGGGGAGCTGTTTTTT; CDR3: CASSQHGNTGELFF
V: TRBV6-1; J: TRBJ2-7; D: .; DNA: TGTGCCAGCAGGAGACAGACCTACGAGCAGTACTTC; CDR3: CASRRQTYEQYF
V: TRBV7-6; J: TRBJ2-2; D: TRBD2; DNA: TGTGCCAGCACCCCCCTCGGGGGGAACGCCGGGGAGCTGTTTTTT; CDR3: CASTPLGGNAGELFF
V: TRBV2; J: TRBJ2-4; D: .; DNA: TGTGCCATCCTTACCAAAAACATTCAGTACTTC; CDR3: CAILTKNIQYF
V: TRBV18; J: TRBJ2-2; D: .; DNA: TGTGCCAGCTCTTTGGGAGTCGCCGGGGAGCTGTTTTTT; CDR3: CASSLGVAGELFF
V: TRBV6-5; J: TRBJ1-6; D: TRBD1; DNA: TGTGCCAGCGGTTGGGGACAGGGTTCATCCTCACCCCTCCACTTT; CDR3: CASGWGQGSSSPLHF
V: TRBV10-3; J: TRBJ1-5; D: .; DNA: TGTGCCATCAGTGAGCAAGGGGACAATCAGCCCCAGCATTTT; CDR3: CAISEQGDNQPQHF
V: TRBV15; J: TRBJ2-1; D: TRBD2; DNA: TGTGCCACCAGCAGAGATCCCGGGGGGGGAAACAATGAGCAGTTCTTC; CDR3: CATSRDPGGGNNEQFF
V: TRBV2; J: TRBJ2-7; D: .; DNA: TGTGCCAGCAGTGAACAGGGGAAGGGCTACGAGCAGTACTTC; CDR3: CASSEQGKGYEQYF
V: TRBV29-1; J: TRBJ1-2; D: .; DNA: TGCAGCGTTGAACATAACTATGGCTACACCTTC; CDR3: CSVEHNYGYTF
V: TRBV11-2; J: TRBJ2-5; D: TRBD1; DNA: TGTGCCAGCAGCAAAGAGGGGACAGTTTTAGAGACCCAGTACTTC; CDR3: CASSKEGTVLETQYF
V: TRBV30; J: TRBJ1-6; D: TRBD1; DNA: TGTGCCTGGACAGGACAGGGTTTTTCACCCCTCCACTTT; CDR3: CAWTGQGFSPLHF
V: TRBV11-3; J: TRBJ2-1; D: .; DNA: TGTGCCAGCAGCTTAGGGCTGGTTTCCTACAATGAGCAGTTCTTC; CDR3: CASSLGLVSYNEQFF
V: TRBV5-1; J: TRBJ1-1; D: TRBD1; DNA: TGCGCCAGCAGCTTTGAGTTTGGGAGGGACAGGTTGGGAACTGAAGCTTTCTTT; CDR3: CASSFEFGRDRLGTEAFF
V: TRBV7-9; J: TRBJ2-7; D: .; DNA: TGTGCCAGCAGCTTAGGGGCTCCAGACCAGTACTTC; CDR3: CASSLGAPDQYF
V: TRBV4-1; J: TRBJ1-5; D: TRBD1; DNA: TGCGCCAGCAGCCAAGGTCGGGGACAGCGTAATCAGCCCCAGCATTTT; CDR3: CASSQGRGQRNQPQHF
V: TRBV29-1; J: TRBJ1-2; D: .; DNA: TGCAGCGTGGGGGGGCAGTTCGACTATGGCTACACCTTC; CDR3: CSVGGQFDYGYTF
V: TRBV30; J: TRBJ2-2; D: TRBD2; DNA: TGTGCCTGGGTAGCGGGGGGTGGTACCGGGGAGCTGTTTTTT; CDR3: CAWVAGGGTGELFF
V: TRBV9; J: TRBJ1-2; D: .; DNA: TGTGCCAGCAGCGTTGAGGTAGATAGTTACTATGGCTACACCTTC; CDR3: CASSVEVDSYYGYTF
V: TRBV30; J: TRBJ2-1; D: .; DNA: TGTGCCTGGAGTGTACACAGGGACTACAATGAGCAGTTCTTC; CDR3: CAWSVHRDYNEQFF
V: TRBV4-2; J: TRBJ2-7; D: .; DNA: TGTGCCAGCAGCCAAGTGGACAAAGACGAGCAGTACTTC; CDR3: CASSQVDKDEQYF
V: TRBV5-1; J: TRBJ2-7; D: TRBD1; DNA: TGCGCCAGCAGCTTCACAGGGGGCTCTGTCTACGAGCAGTACTTC; CDR3: CASSFTGGSVYEQYF
V: TRBV13; J: TRBJ1-1; D: TRBD1; DNA: TGTGCCAGCAGCGAGACAGGACAGGGGCCTAACACTGAAGCTTTCTTT; CDR3: CASSETGQGPNTEAFF
V: TRBV7-2; J: TRBJ1-5; D: .; DNA: TGTGCCAGCAGCTTACAGGGTACAACATCCAATCAGCCCCAGCATTTT; CDR3: CASSLQGTTSNQPQHF
V: TRBV18; J: TRBJ2-5; D: .; DNA: TGTGCCAGCTCACCATCCCCGGGGGACGAGACCCAGTACTTC; CDR3: CASSPSPGDETQYF
V: TRBV4-2; J: TRBJ1-5; D: .; DNA: TGTGCCAGCAGCCAAGGAAGCCAGCCCCAGCATTTT; CDR3: CASSQGSQPQHF
V: TRBV9; J: TRBJ1-1; D: .; DNA: TGTGCCAGCAGCGTAGACGATGGGGCCACTGAAGCTTTCTTT; CDR3: CASSVDDGATEAFF